This T cell receptor beta chain is from a study of CD8 T cells in Susac syndrome. V was clipped by 2 bases and J by 1 base, with 6 bases between them. The CDR3 runs to 13 residues. The germline CDR1 and CDR2 sequences are SGDLS and YYNGEE. An input of about 0.5 to 1 ug of RNA was subjected to reverse transcription using random hexamers. A multiplex approach, immunoSEQ multiplex PCR, amplified TCR beta CDR3 across 54 Vbeta and 13 Jbeta. TCRdb itself ran the immunoSEQ multiplex PCR reads through MiXCR, one entry per CDR3 protein. The table includes 20,000 to 25,000 distinct CDR3 sequences, about 92% detected once. Overall study results and limits: The authors acknowledged that the study's TCR sequencing and HLA analysis involved relatively few individuals.

For this clonotype: Its antigen is unknown.

TEMRA cells were FACS-enriched and CD8+ and CD4+ T cells negatively isolated. The sequenced material came from CD8+ T cells from PBMCs. The V gene is TRBV9, the J gene TRBJ1-1; D is uncertain. This receptor was taken from a human donor in good health. This chain's CDR3 is CASSVHRNTEAFF. In DNA form, the CDR3 reads TGTGCCAGCAGCGTTCACAGGAACACTGAAGCTTTCTTT.